This T cell receptor beta chain was recovered during a study of PD-1 blockade in classical Hodgkin lymphoma. The study, taken as a whole, reports: Those achieving complete response showed baseline diversity like newly diagnosed patients. Unlike CD8+ TCR diversity, which did not rise significantly by C4D1, CD4+ TCR diversity did.

Every patient had relapsed following autologous stem cell transplantation, and cohorts differed in brentuximab vedotin exposure. Using immunoSEQ multiplex PCR, the repertoire was profiled, and TCRdb retains in-frame clones only, with some absent. Of about 39,000 clones listed, 85% to 90% were seen once; the top ten hold roughly a tenth. About this clone itself: What it binds is not known.

The germline V gene has CDR1 SGHRS and CDR2 YFSETQ. The V end was cut by 2 bases, the J end by 8 bases, with 16 bases between. The CDR3 is 15 amino acids. This chain uses TRBV5-1 with TRBJ1-4; D perhaps matches TRBD1 (6 bases). Material: peripheral blood mononuclear cells (PBMCs), obtained at baseline. The receptor was isolated from a human donor with classical Hodgkin lymphoma. The CDR3 sequence is CASSLDRTASEKLFF. CDR3 DNA: TGCGCCAGCAGCTTAGACAGGACGGCGTCAGAAAAACTGTTTTTT.